This TCR beta chain derives from a study of T cell responses to AZD1222 COVID-19 vaccine. Notes on this clone: Its antigen is unknown.

Whole-study findings and limits: Mostly white British, mostly female donors; authors suggested clonal diversity may be underestimated. Just a handful of people given AZD1222 tested seropositive at baseline. Increases in Spike-specific TCR breadth and depth were seen after two AZD1222 doses. Spike-spanning, vaccine-associated CD4 TCRs were dominant at 160-218 and 743-854.

Libraries were prepared by immunoSEQ multiplex PCR; TCRdb keeps only in-frame clonotypes and omits some of them. The sample includes approximately 120,000 clones, 87% of them seen just once. Trimming took off 0 bases at V and 4 bases at J, with 12 bases between the two ends. Germline-derived CDR1 and CDR2 are WNHNN and SYGVQD (reference sequence). The CDR3 spans 15 residues. The source of this sequence is an adult in good health. The genes are TRBV10-1 and TRBJ1-1; tentative D call: TRBD1 (6 bases). Sample: peripheral blood, taken on day 0 of AZD1222 vaccination. This chain's CDR3 is CASSESSGQITEAFF. CDR3 DNA: TGCGCCAGCAGTGAGTCCAGCGGACAGATCACTGAAGCTTTCTTT.